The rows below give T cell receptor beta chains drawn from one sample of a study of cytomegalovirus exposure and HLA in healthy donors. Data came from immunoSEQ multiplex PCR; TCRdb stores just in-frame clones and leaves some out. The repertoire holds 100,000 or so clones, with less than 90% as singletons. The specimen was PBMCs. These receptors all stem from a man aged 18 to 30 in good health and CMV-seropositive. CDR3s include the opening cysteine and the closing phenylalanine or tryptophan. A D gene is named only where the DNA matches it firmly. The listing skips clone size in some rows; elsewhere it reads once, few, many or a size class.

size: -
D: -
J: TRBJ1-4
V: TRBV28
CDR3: CASRTGLGNEKLFF
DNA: TGTGCCAGCAGGACAGGATTGGGTAATGAAAAACTGTTTTTT

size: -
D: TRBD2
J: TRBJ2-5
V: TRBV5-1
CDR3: CASSSGTSGQETQYF
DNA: TGCGCCAGCAGCTCCGGGACTAGCGGCCAAGAGACCCAGTACTTC

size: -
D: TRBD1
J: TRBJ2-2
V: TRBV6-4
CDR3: CASSEPGQGTQMVFF
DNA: TGTGCCAGCAGTGAACCGGGACAGGGGACGCAAATGGTGTTTTTT

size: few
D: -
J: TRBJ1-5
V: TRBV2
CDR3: CASSAQGQPQHF
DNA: TGTGCCAGCAGTGCTCAGGGGCAGCCCCAGCATTTT

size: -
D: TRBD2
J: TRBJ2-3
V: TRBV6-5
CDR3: CASSTSGGTDTQYF
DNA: TGTGCCAGCAGCACTAGCGGGGGCACAGATACGCAGTATTTT

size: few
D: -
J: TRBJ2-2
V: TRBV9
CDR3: CASSQEGLTGELFF
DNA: TGTGCCAGCAGCCAAGAGGGACTCACCGGGGAGCTGTTTTTT

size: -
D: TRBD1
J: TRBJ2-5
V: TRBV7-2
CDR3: CASSLNQAGGQETQYF
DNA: TGTGCCAGCAGCTTAAATCAGGCAGGGGGCCAAGAGACCCAGTACTTC

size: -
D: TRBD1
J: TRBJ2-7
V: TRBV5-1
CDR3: CASSLTGGYEQYF
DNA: TGCGCCAGCAGCTTGACAGGGGGCTACGAGCAGTACTTC

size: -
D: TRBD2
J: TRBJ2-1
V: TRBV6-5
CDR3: CASSSTGTSFYNEQFF
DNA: TGTGCCAGCAGTTCAACCGGGACTAGTTTTTACAATGAGCAGTTCTTC

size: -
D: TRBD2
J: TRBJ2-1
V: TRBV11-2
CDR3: CASSSLGGRAFIEQFF
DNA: TGTGCCAGCAGCTCGTTGGGAGGGAGGGCCTTTATAGAGCAGTTCTTC

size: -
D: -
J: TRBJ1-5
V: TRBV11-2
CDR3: CASSLGACRGAGWRPQHF
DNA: TGTGCCAGCAGCTTAGGTGCCTGTCGGGGGGCAGGGTGGCGGCCCCAGCATTTT

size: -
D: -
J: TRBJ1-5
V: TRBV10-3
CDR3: CAISDHNVRAREPQHF
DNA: TGTGCCATCAGTGACCATAACGTGAGAGCTCGGGAGCCCCAGCATTTT

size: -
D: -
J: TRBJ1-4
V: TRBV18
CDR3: CASSPDWGQDEKLFF
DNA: TGTGCCAGCTCACCAGATTGGGGGCAAGATGAAAAACTGTTTTTT

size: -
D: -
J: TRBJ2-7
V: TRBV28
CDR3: CASEDGVRYEQYF
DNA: TGTGCCAGCGAGGACGGGGTAAGGTACGAGCAGTACTTC

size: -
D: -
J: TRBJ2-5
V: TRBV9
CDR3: CASSVGGETQYF
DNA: TGTGCCAGCAGCGTAGGAGGGGAGACCCAGTACTTC

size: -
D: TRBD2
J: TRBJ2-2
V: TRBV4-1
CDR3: CASSQPRTSGVTGELFF
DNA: TGCGCCAGCAGCCAACCCCGGACTAGCGGGGTCACCGGGGAGCTGTTTTTT

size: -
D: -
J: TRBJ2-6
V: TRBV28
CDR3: CASSGPGSGANVLTF
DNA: TGTGCCAGCAGTGGACCAGGGTCTGGGGCCAACGTCCTGACTTTC

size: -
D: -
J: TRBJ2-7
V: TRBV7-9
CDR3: CASSFGRPAYEQYF
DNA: TGTGCCAGCAGCTTTGGCAGGCCCGCCTACGAGCAGTACTTC

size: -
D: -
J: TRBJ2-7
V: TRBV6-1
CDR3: CASSGEGVGEQYF
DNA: TGTGCCAGCAGTGGCGAAGGGGTTGGCGAGCAGTACTTC

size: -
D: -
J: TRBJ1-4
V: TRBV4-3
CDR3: CASSQEFTGGFNEKLFF
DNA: TGCGCCAGCAGCCAAGAATTCACCGGCGGGTTCAATGAAAAACTGTTTTTT

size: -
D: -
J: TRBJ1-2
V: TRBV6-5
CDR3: CASSYSGGSYGYTF
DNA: TGTGCCAGCAGTTATAGCGGAGGGAGCTATGGCTACACCTTC

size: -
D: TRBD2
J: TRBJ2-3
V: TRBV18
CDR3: CASSPPRLAGDTQYF
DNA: TGTGCCAGCTCACCACCTCGACTAGCGGGAGATACGCAGTATTTT

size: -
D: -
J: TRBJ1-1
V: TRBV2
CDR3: CASRPDWGNTEAFF
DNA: TGTGCCAGCAGACCGGACTGGGGGAACACTGAAGCTTTCTTT

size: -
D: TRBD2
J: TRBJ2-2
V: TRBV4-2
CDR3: CASSQGLADNGELFF
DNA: TGTGCCAGCAGCCAGGGACTAGCGGATAACGGGGAGCTGTTTTTT

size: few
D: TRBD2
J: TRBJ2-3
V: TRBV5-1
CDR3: CASSLGLAGGTDTQYF
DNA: TGCGCCAGCAGCTTGGGCCTAGCGGGAGGCACAGATACGCAGTATTTT

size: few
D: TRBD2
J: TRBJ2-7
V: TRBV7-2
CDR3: CASSFTSGMPYEQYF
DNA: TGTGCCAGCAGCTTTACTAGCGGGATGCCCTACGAGCAGTACTTC

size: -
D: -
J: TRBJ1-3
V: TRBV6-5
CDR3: CASRLGAIGNTIYF
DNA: TGTGCCAGCAGACTGGGGGCAATTGGAAACACCATATATTTT